This paragraph covers one T cell receptor beta chain sequence. This clone's antigen is unknown. No clone much larger than this one lies a single base away; base qualities are absent. This entry is derived from a study of T cells in Graves' hyperthyroidism and ophthalmopathy (dated by TCRdb to 2018 to 2020). With regard to the full study: To identify TCR V-J signatures that set the groups apart, the researchers used a discovery cohort of 100 patients, made up of 43 with Graves' ophthalmopathy and 57 with stable Graves' hyperthyroidism. Prospective prediction of ophthalmopathy was tested in an independent validation cohort of fewer than 20 hyperthyroidism patients and 15 to 17 patients who later progressed to ophthalmopathy. The 95 to 100 discovery patients were randomly divided into training and test sets at a 7:3 ratio. In about 6 Graves' hyperthyroidism patients, the study also compared T-cell repertoires from thyroid tissue with T-cell repertoires from blood. Following sampling, methimazole starting at 30 mg daily was given to hyperthyroidism patients, and high-dose intravenous methylprednisolone was given to ophthalmopathy patients. The paper describes TCR Vbeta CDR3 sequencing of about 140 peripheral blood samples, made up of roughly 45 ophthalmopathy patients, 70 to 80 hyperthyroidism patients and 17 progressor patients. Beyond this particular receptor, the publication reports: Blood samples also contained most of the expanded thyroid clonotypes (frequency above 0.001), which suggests that blood repertoires may reflect thyroid immune responses. In validation, the model predicted progression to ophthalmopathy with around 71% sensitivity and approximately 78% specificity, a median of about 6.7 months before onset. A model built on a 13 V-J signature distinguished ophthalmopathy from stable hyperthyroidism, reaching about 88% sensitivity and around 81% specificity in cross-validation and 80%/75% in testing. Sample size was not statistically predetermined, and blinding of investigators to group allocation was not performed.

The TCR beta CDR3 regions were amplified from RNA transcripts. For the first round of RT-PCR on the TCR CDR3, the HTBI primer set was used together with the Qiagen OneStep RT-PCR kit. The libraries were constructed in a second round of multiplex PCR and then size-selected and purified. Libraries were sequenced paired-end with 100 bp reads on an Illumina HiSeq2000. Per the original workflow: Raw data were processed with SOAPnuke, discarding reads with adapters, uncalled bases, mean Phred below 15, or no exact constant-primer or identifier match. COPE v1.2.5 was used to merge the high-quality paired reads, and each unique nucleotide sequence was defined as a clonotype. MiTCR v1.1 was used to align the clonotypes against IMGT TRBV, TRBD and TRBJ reference segments. Only V-J combinations with frequency above 0.0001, covering approximately 99% of repertoires, were analysed. The TCS score was defined as F50 (clonal expansion) divided by E x V (chaos), with BLOSUM62-based TCRdist calculated between CDR3 peptides within each V-J. Welch's t-statistics and random forest reduced 514 V-J features to 10 to 15, which were used in a naive Bayes classifier (R e1071). Thyroid-blood repertoire similarity was quantified with the Morisita-Horn index. Using fastp trimming at Q25 and MiXCR clonotype assembly, TCRdb reanalyzed the public sequencing data and kept in-frame beta chains. Each record represents a unique CDR3 protein, reported with the most common genes and DNA among its rows. The V and J calls shown here were made by TCRdb, not taken from the authors' results. This sample comprises 500,000 to 800,000 distinct CDR3 sequences, roughly 45% of them detected only once. About 7% of the sample is in the top ten clones.

The CDR3, cysteine through phenylalanine, is 15 amino acids long. The kept DNA is CDR3 alone, 45 bases in frame from the first base. In the germline V gene (reference sequence), CDR1 corresponds to SEHNR and CDR2 to FQNEAQ. V is cut by 5 bases and J by 1 base, and the space between the germline ends is 14 bases. Any patient with an uncontrolled infection, another autoimmune disease, pregnancy or lactation was excluded. Diagnoses were based on clinical symptoms, serum thyroxine and TRAb, thyroid ultrasound and orbital computed tomography. Total RNA was extracted using Trizol reagent, and RNA quality was assessed on an Agilent 2100 Bioanalyzer.

The sequence links TRBV7-9 to TRBJ2-5; TRBD2 is possibly the D segment (5 matching bases). This clonotype originated in an adult man with Graves' disease, either hyperthyroidism or ophthalmopathy (not recorded which). Source material: peripheral blood or thyroid tissue (not recorded which). The DNA reads as follows: TGTGCCAGCAGCGACGGACTGGAGCGCCAAGAGACCCAGTACTTC. Translation gives CASSDGLERQETQYF.